This TCR beta chain appears in the sequencing data of a study of T-cell memory formation after mild COVID-19. This clonotype was seen repeatedly, ten times or more. At one end, the junction sequence differs from germline, possibly due to a read error. CDR3 length: 14 amino acids. Germline-derived CDR1 and CDR2 are SGHRS and YFSETQ. TCRdb re-analysed the 5' RACE reads in MiXCR, keeping a single row per CDR3 protein. The table has fewer than 450,000 distinct CDR3 sequences, approximately 25% seen once; the top ten hold 8.8%. This chain joins TRBV5-1 and TRBJ1-1; 7 nucleotides line up with TRBD1. This receptor was taken from an adult woman who had mild COVID-19 (a few samples of this study predate the infection). Cell type and time point are not known. The sequencing sample was made of PBMCs or a T cell subset sorted from them (not recorded which). The CDR3 DNA sequence: TGTGCCAGCAGCTCGCAGGGGGGGAACACTGAAGCTTTCTTT. Translating it yields CASSSQGGNTEAFF.